The 32 T cell receptor beta chains listed next were all sequenced from one sample in a study of shared clonotypes between healthy human individuals. This table comes from immunoSEQ multiplex PCR, and its TCRdb copy is limited to in-frame clones, with some not included. The repertoire has 700,000 or so clones, 72% of them found once; the top ten carry about 2%. Sequenced material: memory CD4+ T cells sorted from blood. Regarding subset: CD45RA-negative fraction. These TCRs come from a woman aged 25-40 years in good health.

The chain couples TRBV7-9 to TRBJ2-2; D not certain. The CDR3 spans 12 residues. Trimming took off 6 bases at V and 5 bases at J, with 7 bases between the two ends. Looked up from germline, CDR1 is SEHNR and CDR2 is FQNEAQ (reference sequence). The CDR3 bases are TGTGCCAGCAGGCTTGATACCGGGGAGCTGTTTTTT. Protein product: CASRLDTGELFF. The whole variable domain, filled in from reference TRBV7-9 and TRBJ2-2, reads DTGVSQNPRHKITKRGQNVTFRCDPISEHNRLYWYRQTLGQGPEFLTYFQNEAQLEKSRLLSDRFSAERPKGSFSTLEIQRTEQGDSAMYLCASRLDTGELFFGEGSRLTVL.

This sequence joins TRBV6-1 and TRBJ2-7; D is unresolved. Germline V gives CDR1 MNHNS, CDR2 SASEGT. CDR3 length equals 12 residues. V dropped 2 bases and J dropped 3 bases, with 5 bases sitting between them. In DNA form, the CDR3 reads TGTGCCAGCAGTGAAAATTTCTACGAGCAGTACTTC. It yields the protein CASSENFYEQYF.

V usage is TRBV7-9 and J usage is TRBJ2-2, with D tentatively TRBD2 (6 bases). Germline V CDR1 and CDR2: SEHNR, FQNEAQ (reference sequence). This CDR3 comprises 16 residues. V dropped 1 base and J dropped 2 bases, with 11 bases sitting between them. CDR3 sequence: CASSLGRGANTGELFF. The CDR3 nucleotides are TGTGCCAGCAGCTTAGGGCGCGGGGCTAACACCGGGGAGCTGTTTTTT.

This clone came up a few times. The sample contains more than one DNA sequence encoding this CDR3. The chain employs TRBV5-4 and TRBJ2-7; the D call may be TRBD1 or TRBD2 (5 bases each). The CDR3 is 15 amino acids. The ends were cut back, 4 bases at V and 0 bases at J, with 14 bases in the middle. Germline V gene lookup returns CDR1 SGHNT and CDR2 YYREEE (reference sequence). CDR3 region: CASSGGAGSSYEQYF. The CDR3 DNA is TGTGCCAGCAGCGGGGGAGCTGGGAGCTCCTACGAGCAGTACTTC.

This clone has more than one count but fewer than ten. The chain couples TRBV25-1 to TRBJ2-5, with 7 nucleotides matching TRBD2. The CDR3 length is 15 residues. V lost 7 bases and J lost 4; bases outside the gene matches: 12. Germline values: CDR1 MGHDK, CDR2 SYGVNS. The CDR3 DNA reads as TGTGCCAGCACCGAGGCGGGAGCGATAGGAGAGACCCAGTACTTC. Protein sequence: CASTEAGAIGETQYF. The full variable domain, its missing parts supplied by reference TRBV25-1 and TRBJ2-5, is EADIYQTPRYLVIGTGKKITLECSQTMGHDKMYWYQQDPGMELHLIHYSYGVNSTEKGDLSSESTVSRIRTEHFPLTLESARPSHTSQYLCASTEAGAIGETQYFGPGTRLLVL.

The gene calls are TRBV29-1 and TRBJ1-3; the D is unclear. V was clipped by 3 bases and J by 5 bases, with 11 bases between them. The germline V gene has CDR1 SQVTM and CDR2 ANQGSEA. The CDR3 is made up of 13 amino acids. CDR3 DNA: TGCAGCGTTGAGGAAGGCATTCGAAACACCATATATTTT. This translates into CSVEEGIRNTIYF.

The gene calls are TRBV18 and TRBJ2-1, with TRBD1 matching 8 bases. Germline loops: CDR1 KGHSH, CDR2 LQKENI. CDR3 length: 15 residues. J lost 3 bases, V lost 3 bases, and 4 bases had no gene match. The CDR3 loop reads CASSPTGVGYNEQFF. The DNA for the CDR3 is TGTGCCAGCTCACCGACAGGGGTTGGCTACAATGAGCAGTTCTTC.

This clone was counted between two and nine times. The CDR3 sequence: CASSSGQGTEQYF. CDR3 DNA: TGTGCCAGCAGCTCCGGACAGGGAACCGAGCAGTACTTC. V gene TRBV4-2 combines with J gene TRBJ2-7; 8 bases are shared with TRBD1. This CDR3 is 13 amino acids long. V was clipped by 5 bases and J by 6 bases; unmatched bases: 6. The germline CDR1 and CDR2 sequences are LGHNA and YNFKEQ.

The CDR3 here is CASNQPHGGAKNIQYF. The CDR3 DNA follows: TGTGCCAGCAATCAACCTCACGGGGGAGCCAAAAACATTCAGTACTTC. The chain uses TRBV6-6 and TRBJ2-4, with D possibly being TRBD2 (6 bases). V was trimmed by 7 bases and J by 0 bases, leaving 16 bases between them. Germline V gene data show CDR1 as MNHNY and CDR2 as SVGAGI (reference sequence). This CDR3 has 16 residues.

The chain combines TRBV27 with TRBJ2-1; D unclear. The CDR3 is 15 residues long. The germline V gene encodes CDR1 MNHEY and CDR2 SMNVEV (reference sequence). V shed 6 bases and J shed 5 bases, with 17 bases lying between them. CDR3 nucleotides: TGTGCCAGCAGGCTCGGCGCTCTTCGAGACAATGAGCAGTTCTTC. Translation gives CASRLGALRDNEQFF.

The rearrangement links TRBV7-9 to TRBJ2-7; the D is unclear. CDR3 size: 12 residues. Looked up from germline, CDR1 is SEHNR and CDR2 is FQNEAQ (reference sequence). Trimming took 5 bases from V and 3 from J, leaving 8 bases between them. CDR3 sequence reads: CASSNVLYEQYF. The CDR3 nucleotides read TGTGCCAGCAGCAACGTCCTCTACGAGCAGTACTTC. Based on the CDR3 plus reference TRBV7-9 and TRBJ2-7, the full variable domain is DTGVSQNPRHKITKRGQNVTFRCDPISEHNRLYWYRQTLGQGPEFLTYFQNEAQLEKSRLLSDRFSAERPKGSFSTLEIQRTEQGDSAMYLCASSNVLYEQYFGPGTRLTVT.

The chain recombines TRBV19 with TRBJ2-5; D is unresolved. This CDR3 has 13 amino acids. Germline V gene sequence: CDR1 LNHDA, CDR2 SQIVND (reference sequence). V lost 3 bases and J lost 3, with 8 bases in between. CDR3 nucleotides: TGTGCCAGTAGTATTCAGGTGAAAGAGACCCAGTACTTC. Residues: CASSIQVKETQYF.

This clone was seen only once. The J gene is TRBJ2-7, the V gene TRBV19; 7 nucleotides line up with TRBD1. CDR3 length: 13 amino acids. Trimming cost V 7 bases and J 5 bases; bases outside gene matches: 8. Germline V gene sequence: CDR1 LNHDA, CDR2 SQIVND (reference sequence). In DNA form, the CDR3 reads TGTGCCAGTAACGACAGGGTAAAAGACGAGCAGTACTTC. Protein product: CASNDRVKDEQYF.

The V and J genes are TRBV5-1 and TRBJ1-2, with 7 bases lining up with TRBD1. Germline V CDR1 and CDR2: SGHRS, YFSETQ. Trimming took 3 bases from V and 4 from J; bases not matched to a gene: 6. The CDR3 covers 14 residues. The CDR3 DNA is TGCGCCAGCAGCTACTCCTGGGACAGCTATGGCTACACCTTC. Translating gives CASSYSWDSYGYTF.

On this clone itself: Other DNA sequences in the same sample also yield this CDR3. The genes are TRBV7-6 and TRBJ2-5; TRBD1 agrees at 8 bases. Germline V lookup: CDR1 SGHVS, CDR2 FNYEAQ. Trimming at V came to 2 bases and at J to 2 bases, leaving 4 bases not matched to a gene. This CDR3 region has 15 residues. The CDR3 loop is CASSLRQGSQETQYF. The DNA of the CDR3 is TGTGCCAGCAGCTTAAGACAGGGGTCACAAGAGACCCAGTACTTC.

V and J are TRBV18 and TRBJ2-6; either TRBD1 or TRBD2 may supply D (5 bases each). Germline V lookup: CDR1 KGHSH, CDR2 LQKENI. The CDR3 length is 17 residues. The V end lost 5 bases, the J end lost 0 bases, and 14 bases lay between the germline ends. This chain's CDR3 is CASSDSGPSSGANVLTF. CDR3 in DNA: TGTGCCAGCTCAGACTCGGGACCAAGCTCTGGGGCCAACGTCCTGACTTTC.

The J gene is TRBJ2-2, the V gene TRBV7-3; 9 positions agree with TRBD2. The germline CDR1 and CDR2 sequences are SGHTA and FQGTGA. The CDR3 length is 15 residues. V was pared by 1 base and J by 7 bases, with 4 bases of the junction left unmatched. The CDR3 DNA reads as TGTGCCAGCAGCTTAATAAGACTAGCGGTCGGGGAGCTGTTTTTT. Protein: CASSLIRLAVGELFF.

The CDR3 bases are TGCGCCAGCAGAGAACGGGCGGGAGTTCAAGAGACCCAGTACTTC. Translation: CASRERAGVQETQYF. The rearrangement uses TRBV10-1 and TRBJ2-5; 7 nucleotides match TRBD2. This CDR3 spans 15 amino acids. Germline CDR1 and CDR2: WNHNN and SYGVQD (reference sequence). V shed 6 bases, J shed 2 bases, and the junction held 9 bases outside the gene matches.

The chain couples TRBV19 to TRBJ1-1; perhaps TRBD1 as D (6 bases). This CDR3 has 16 amino acids. Trimming removed 4 bases from V and 0 bases from J, with 15 bases in between. Germline CDR1 and CDR2: LNHDA and SQIVND (reference sequence). The CDR3 coding sequence is TGTGCCAGTAGTAATCAGGGGTGGACCTTGAACACTGAAGCTTTCTTT. Encoded protein: CASSNQGWTLNTEAFF.

The V and J genes are TRBV10-2 and TRBJ1-1, with D hard to call. The CDR3 runs to 12 residues. V lost 4 bases and J lost 1, with 4 bases in between. Germline V gene lookup returns CDR1 WSHSY and CDR2 SAAADI. CDR3: CASSVRNTEAFF. The CDR3 DNA is TGCGCCAGCAGTGTACGGAACACTGAAGCTTTCTTT.

This sequence joins TRBV5-1 and TRBJ2-7; D is possibly TRBD1 or TRBD2 (5 bases each). V was trimmed by 3 bases and J by 0 bases, leaving 13 bases between them. Germline CDR1 SGHRS, CDR2 YFSETQ. This CDR3 contains 15 residues. The CDR3 DNA follows: TGCGCCAGCAGCTCCGGGGACGTTTTCTCCTACGAGCAGTACTTC. Amino acid sequence: CASSSGDVFSYEQYF.

The chain has TRBV5-6 and TRBJ1-1; no reliable D call. Germline lookup yields CDR1 SGHDT and CDR2 YYEEEE. Trimming took 6 bases from V and 3 from J, leaving 12 bases between them. This CDR3 has 13 amino acids. The CDR3 spells CASKPWGYTEAFF. The CDR3, as DNA: TGTGCCAGCAAACCCTGGGGATACACTGAAGCTTTCTTT.

The CDR3 DNA reads as TGTGCCAGCAATCCGGATAGCAATCAGCCCCAGCATTTT. It yields the protein CASNPDSNQPQHF. The gene calls are TRBV2 and TRBJ1-5; D ambiguous. The V and J ends lost 7 bases and 0 bases respectively, with 7 bases between them. This CDR3 has 13 residues. The germline V gene has CDR1 SNHLY and CDR2 FYNNEI.

This clone turned up a few times. Other nucleotide sequences from this sample produce the same CDR3. This chain joins TRBV10-3 and TRBJ2-7; 12 bases align to TRBD2. The CDR3 is 15 residues long. Germline lookup yields CDR1 ENHRY and CDR2 SYGVKD. V dropped 4 bases and J dropped 7; count of bases not matched to a gene: 8. CDR3: CAISASSGRAGEQYF. CDR3 DNA: TGTGCCATCAGTGCTTCTAGCGGGAGGGCAGGGGAGCAGTACTTC.

J is TRBJ1-2 and V is TRBV10-3; TRBD1 might be the D (6 bases). The CDR3 covers 15 residues. The V gene's germline CDR1 is ENHRY and CDR2 SYGVKD. Trimming removed 1 base at V and 4 bases at J, with 13 bases between. This chain's CDR3 is CAISELTGSTYGYTF. The CDR3 DNA reads as TGTGCCATCAGTGAGTTAACAGGGAGTACCTATGGCTACACCTTC.

This chain uses TRBV4-2 with TRBJ2-5; TRBD2 matches 7 bases. The CDR3 sequence is 16 residues long. From germline, CDR1 is LGHNA and CDR2 YNFKEQ. After removal of 1 base from V and 5 bases from J, the junction contained 10 bases not matched to a gene. The DNA for the CDR3 is TGTGCCAGCAGCCAAGCAGCGGGAAGAAGGGCCGAGACCCAGTACTTC. Protein: CASSQAAGRRAETQYF.

The V gene is TRBV7-8, the J gene TRBJ2-2; D may be TRBD1 or TRBD2 (5 bases each). Germline-derived CDR1 and CDR2 are SGHVS and FQNEAQ. This CDR3 contains 15 residues. V was clipped by 1 base and J by 3 bases, with 9 bases between them. The CDR3 region is CASSLGGDHTGELFF. CDR3 DNA: TGTGCCAGCAGCTTAGGTGGGGACCACACCGGGGAGCTGTTTTTT.

The V and J genes are TRBV5-1 and TRBJ2-7; D call uncertain. V was clipped by 0 bases and J by 3 bases, with 16 bases between them. The CDR3 runs 16 residues. Looked up from germline, CDR1 is SGHRS and CDR2 is YFSETQ. The CDR3 DNA reads as TGCGCCAGCAGCTTGGCCGATCTGGGGTTAGGCTACGAGCAGTACTTC. It codes for CASSLADLGLGYEQYF.

The chain has TRBV7-9 and TRBJ2-3; either TRBD1 or TRBD2 may fit D (5 bases each). Germline-derived CDR1 and CDR2 are SEHNR and FQNEAQ (reference sequence). There are 13 residues in the CDR3. V gave up 5 bases and J gave up 1 base, with 7 bases separating them. CDR3 nucleotide sequence: TGTGCCAGCAGCCTGGGGGGCACAGATACGCAGTATTTT. Residues: CASSLGGTDTQYF.

There are a few counts of this clone. Other DNA sequences in this sample translate to the same CDR3. V is TRBV11-2 and J is TRBJ1-5, with a weak D call TRBD1 (5 bases). Per germline, CDR1 SGHAT and CDR2 FQNNGV. Trimming stripped 5 bases from V and 6 bases from J, with 11 bases between. The CDR3 is made up of 13 amino acids. CDR3 sequence: CASSPGGGQPQHF. CDR3 nucleotide sequence: TGTGCCAGCAGCCCGGGGGGGGGTCAGCCCCAGCATTTT.

The V gene is TRBV5-1, the J gene TRBJ2-7; 7 nucleotides match TRBD2. Germline trimming cut 3 bases from V and 2 bases from J; bases unmatched to any gene: 8. The germline V gene encodes CDR1 SGHRS and CDR2 YFSETQ. This CDR3 contains 15 residues. This CDR3 reads CASSSASGGTYEQYF. The CDR3 DNA is TGCGCCAGCAGCTCCGCTAGCGGAGGGACCTACGAGCAGTACTTC.

The rearrangement links TRBV4-2 to TRBJ1-1; D ambiguous. This CDR3 contains 16 residues. CDR1 and CDR2 (germline): LGHNA, YNFKEQ. Trimming removed 0 bases at V and 2 bases at J, with 13 bases between. In nucleotides, the CDR3 is TGTGCCAGCAGCCAAGATTGGCGGGGTTCCAACACTGAAGCTTTCTTT. Its translation is CASSQDWRGSNTEAFF.